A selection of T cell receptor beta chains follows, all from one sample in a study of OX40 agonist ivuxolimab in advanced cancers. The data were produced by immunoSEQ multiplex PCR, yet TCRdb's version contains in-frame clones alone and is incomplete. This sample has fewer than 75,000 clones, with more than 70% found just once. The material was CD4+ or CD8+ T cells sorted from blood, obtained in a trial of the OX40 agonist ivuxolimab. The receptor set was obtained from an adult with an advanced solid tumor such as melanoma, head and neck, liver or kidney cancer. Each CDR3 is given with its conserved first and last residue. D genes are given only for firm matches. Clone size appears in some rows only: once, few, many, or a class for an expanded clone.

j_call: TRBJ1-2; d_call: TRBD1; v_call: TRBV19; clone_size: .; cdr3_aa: CASSIGTGYNYGYTF; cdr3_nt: TGTGCCAGTAGTATTGGGACAGGGTATAACTATGGCTACACCTTC
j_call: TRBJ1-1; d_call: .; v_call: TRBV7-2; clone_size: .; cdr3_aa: CASSFKGMNTEAFF; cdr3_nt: TGTGCCAGCAGCTTCAAGGGGATGAACACTGAAGCTTTCTTT
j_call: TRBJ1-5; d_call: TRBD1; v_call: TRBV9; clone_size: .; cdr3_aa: CASSEGTGGNQPQHF; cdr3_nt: TGTGCCAGCAGCGAGGGGACAGGGGGCAATCAACCCCAGCATTTT
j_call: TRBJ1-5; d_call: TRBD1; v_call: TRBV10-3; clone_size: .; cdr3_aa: CAIPLSVRDRGLVSNQPQHF; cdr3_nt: TGTGCCATCCCTCTCTCGGTCCGGGACAGGGGGCTCGTCAGCAATCAGCCCCAGCATTTT
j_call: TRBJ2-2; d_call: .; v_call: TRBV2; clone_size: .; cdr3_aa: CASTDMRNTGELFF; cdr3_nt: TGTGCCAGCACTGATATGAGGAACACCGGGGAGCTGTTTTTT
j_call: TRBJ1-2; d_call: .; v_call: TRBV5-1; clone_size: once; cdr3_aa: CASSLVGDLSIGDGYTF; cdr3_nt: TGCGCCAGCAGCTTGGTGGGGGATTTATCTATTGGGGATGGCTACACCTTC
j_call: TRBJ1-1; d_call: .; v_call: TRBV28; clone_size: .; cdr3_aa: CASSSLPYTEAFF; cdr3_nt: TGTGCCAGCAGTTCACTTCCCTACACTGAAGCTTTCTTT
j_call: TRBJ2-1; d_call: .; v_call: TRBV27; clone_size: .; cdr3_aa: CASRNGQGSNEQFF; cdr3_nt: TGTGCCAGCAGGAACGGGCAGGGGTCCAATGAGCAGTTCTTC
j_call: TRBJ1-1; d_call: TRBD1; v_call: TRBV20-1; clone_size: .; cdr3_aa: CLGGGNTEAFF; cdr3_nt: TGCTTAGGGGGCGGGAACACTGAAGCTTTCTTT
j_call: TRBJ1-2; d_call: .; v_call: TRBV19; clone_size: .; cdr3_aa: CASSIAAGRSDGYTF; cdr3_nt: TGTGCCAGTAGTATTGCGGCAGGAAGGTCGGATGGCTACACCTTC
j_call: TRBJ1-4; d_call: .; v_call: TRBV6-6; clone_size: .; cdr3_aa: CASSYPFGGANEKLFF; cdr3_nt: TGTGCCAGCAGTTACCCCTTTGGGGGCGCTAATGAAAAACTGTTTTTT
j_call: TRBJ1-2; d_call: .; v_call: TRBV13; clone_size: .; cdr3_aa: CASSFPGQLLYTF; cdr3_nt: TGTGCCAGCAGCTTTCCCGGACAGCTGCTCTACACCTTC
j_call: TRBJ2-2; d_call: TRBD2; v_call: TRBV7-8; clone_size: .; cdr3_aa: CASSLALDSGRIDTGELFF; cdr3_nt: TGTGCCAGCAGCTTAGCGTTGGATAGCGGGAGAATCGACACCGGGGAGCTGTTTTTT
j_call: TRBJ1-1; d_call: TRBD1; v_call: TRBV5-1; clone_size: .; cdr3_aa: CASSFNRGTEAFF; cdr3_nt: TGCGCCAGCAGCTTTAACAGGGGCACTGAAGCTTTCTTT
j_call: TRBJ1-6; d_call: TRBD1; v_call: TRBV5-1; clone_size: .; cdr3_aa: CASSSDRGQRSPLHF; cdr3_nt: TGCGCCAGCAGCTCGGACAGGGGCCAGAGATCACCCCTCCACTTT
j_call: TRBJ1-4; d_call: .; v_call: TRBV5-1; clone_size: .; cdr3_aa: CASKVQPNEKLFF; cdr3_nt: TGCGCCAGCAAGGTACAGCCTAATGAAAAACTGTTTTTT
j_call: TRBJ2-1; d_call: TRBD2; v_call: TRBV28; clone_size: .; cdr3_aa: CASSSYSAGGFHEQFF; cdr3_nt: TGTGCCAGCAGTTCCTACTCTGCGGGAGGTTTCCATGAGCAGTTCTTC
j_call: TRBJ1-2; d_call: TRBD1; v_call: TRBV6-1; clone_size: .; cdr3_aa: CASTTGTGVYGYTF; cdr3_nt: TGTGCCAGCACCACCGGGACAGGAGTTTATGGCTACACCTTC
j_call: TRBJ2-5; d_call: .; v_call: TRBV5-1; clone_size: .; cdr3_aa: CASSPGGGGQETQYF; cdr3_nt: TGCGCCAGCAGTCCCGGGGGAGGCGGGCAAGAGACCCAGTACTTC
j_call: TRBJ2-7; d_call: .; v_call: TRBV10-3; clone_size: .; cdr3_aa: CAISEDSTYEQYF; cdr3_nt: TGTGCCATCAGTGAGGACAGTACCTACGAGCAGTACTTC
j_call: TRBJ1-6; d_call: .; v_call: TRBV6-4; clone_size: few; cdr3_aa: CARKQRLRRGSPLHF; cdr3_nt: TGTGCCAGAAAACAGCGGCTACGACGGGGTTCACCCCTCCACTTT
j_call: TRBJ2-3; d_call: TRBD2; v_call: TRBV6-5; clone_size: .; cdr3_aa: CASSLGRPADTQYF; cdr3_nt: TGTGCCAGCTCCCTCGGGAGGCCCGCAGATACGCAGTATTTT
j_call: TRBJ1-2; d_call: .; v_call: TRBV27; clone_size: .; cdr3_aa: CASSPTGGNGYTF; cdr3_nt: TGTGCCAGCAGCCCGACTGGGGGTAACGGCTACACCTTC
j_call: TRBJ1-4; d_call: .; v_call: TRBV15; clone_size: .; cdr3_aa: CATADRKSSNEKLFF; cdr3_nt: TGTGCCACCGCGGATAGAAAATCATCTAATGAAAAACTGTTTTTT
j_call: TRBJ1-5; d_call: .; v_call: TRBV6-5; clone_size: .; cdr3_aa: CASRGAGSNQPQHF; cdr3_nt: TGTGCCAGTCGCGGGGCGGGGAGCAATCAGCCCCAGCATTTT
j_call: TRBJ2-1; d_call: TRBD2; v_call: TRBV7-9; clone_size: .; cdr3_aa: CASSLVTGGSYNEQFF; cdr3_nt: TGTGCCAGCAGCTTAGTTACGGGGGGGTCCTACAATGAGCAGTTCTTC
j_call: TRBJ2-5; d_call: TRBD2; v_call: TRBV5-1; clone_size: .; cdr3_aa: CASSLFPLLAGSQETQYF; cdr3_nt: TGCGCCAGCAGCTTGTTCCCTTTACTAGCGGGGAGCCAAGAGACCCAGTACTTC
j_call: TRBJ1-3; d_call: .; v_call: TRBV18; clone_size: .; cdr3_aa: CASSPNTTPGNTIYF; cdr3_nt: TGTGCCAGCTCACCAAACACTACACCTGGAAACACCATATATTTT
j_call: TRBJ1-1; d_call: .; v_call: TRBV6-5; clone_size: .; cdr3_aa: CASSPTENTEAFF; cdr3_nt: TGTGCCAGCAGCCCGACAGAGAACACTGAAGCTTTCTTT
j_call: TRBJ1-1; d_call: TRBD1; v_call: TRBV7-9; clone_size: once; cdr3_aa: CASSLQGGNTEAFF; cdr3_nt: TGTGCCAGCAGCTTACAGGGGGGTAACACTGAAGCTTTCTTT
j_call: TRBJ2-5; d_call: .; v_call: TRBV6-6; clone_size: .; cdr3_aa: CASSALGGAGETQYF; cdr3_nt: TGTGCCAGCAGTGCCCTGGGGGGGGCAGGAGAGACCCAGTACTTC
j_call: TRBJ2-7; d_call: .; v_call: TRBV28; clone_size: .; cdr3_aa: CASSPRDGPSYEQYF; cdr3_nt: TGTGCCAGCAGTCCGAGGGACGGACCCTCCTACGAGCAGTACTTC
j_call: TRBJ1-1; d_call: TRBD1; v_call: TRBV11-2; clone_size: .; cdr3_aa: CASSLRTGGMNTEAFF; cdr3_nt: TGTGCCAGCAGCTTACGGACAGGGGGCATGAACACTGAAGCTTTCTTT
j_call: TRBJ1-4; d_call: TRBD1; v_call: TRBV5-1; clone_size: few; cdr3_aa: CASSLGAGQGNEKLFF; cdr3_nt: TGCGCCAGCAGCTTGGGCGCCGGACAGGGTAATGAAAAACTGTTTTTT
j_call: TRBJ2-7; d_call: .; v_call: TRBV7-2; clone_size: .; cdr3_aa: CASIPDGTHSEQYF; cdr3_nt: TGTGCCAGCATCCCAGACGGAACCCATTCCGAGCAGTACTTC
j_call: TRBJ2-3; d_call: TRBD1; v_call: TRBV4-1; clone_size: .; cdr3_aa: CASSQVGTGVTDTQYF; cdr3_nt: TGCGCCAGCAGCCAAGTCGGGACAGGGGTCACAGATACGCAGTATTTT
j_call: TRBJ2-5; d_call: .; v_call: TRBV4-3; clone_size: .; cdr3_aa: CASSQDTGLQETQYF; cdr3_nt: TGCGCCAGCAGCCAAGATACAGGACTACAAGAGACCCAGTACTTC
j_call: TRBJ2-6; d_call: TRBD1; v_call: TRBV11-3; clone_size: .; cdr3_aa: CASSPGQGGGANVLTF; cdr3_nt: TGTGCCAGCAGCCCGGGACAGGGTGGTGGGGCCAACGTCCTGACTTTC
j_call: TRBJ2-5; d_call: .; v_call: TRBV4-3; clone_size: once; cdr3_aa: CASSMTPQETQYF; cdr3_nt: TGCGCCAGCAGCATGACCCCCCAAGAGACCCAGTACTTC
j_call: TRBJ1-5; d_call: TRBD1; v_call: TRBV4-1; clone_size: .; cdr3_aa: CASSRGTGGQPQHF; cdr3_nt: TGCGCCAGCAGCCGCGGGACAGGGGGTCAGCCCCAGCATTTT
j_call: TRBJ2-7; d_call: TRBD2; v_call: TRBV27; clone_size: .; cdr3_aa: CASSPLTWTSGSFYEQYF; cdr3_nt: TGTGCCAGCAGTCCCTTGACTTGGACTAGCGGGAGTTTTTACGAGCAGTACTTC
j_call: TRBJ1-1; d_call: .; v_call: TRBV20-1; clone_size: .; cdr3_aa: CSARKNTEAFF; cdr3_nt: TGCAGTGCGAGGAAAAACACTGAAGCTTTCTTT
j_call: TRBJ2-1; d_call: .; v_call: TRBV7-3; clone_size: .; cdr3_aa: CASSLRRVYNEQFF; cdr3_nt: TGTGCCAGCAGCTTAAGGCGGGTCTACAATGAGCAGTTCTTC
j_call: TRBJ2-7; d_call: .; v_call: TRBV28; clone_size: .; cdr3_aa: CASSPGGNRYEQYF; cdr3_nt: TGTGCCAGCAGTCCCGGAGGGAACCGCTACGAGCAGTACTTC